This TCR beta chain is from a study of T cells of healthy individuals. This CDR3 comprises 14 residues. Germline CDR1 is LNHDA and CDR2 is SQIVND (reference sequence). V shed 5 bases and J shed 5 bases, with 14 bases lying between them. MiXCR, run by TCRdb on the 5' RACE reads, gives a single entry per CDR3 protein. In the table there are tens of thousands of distinct CDR3 sequences, under 20% of which are singletons. A few counts support this clonotype. The clonotype was recovered from a human donor in good health. The chain recombines TRBV19 with TRBJ2-3; D might be TRBD2 (5 bases). The DNA for the CDR3 is TGTGCCAGTAGTTTGTGGGGTGCGGGAGATACGCAGTATTTT. Translation: CASSLWGAGDTQYF.